The rows below give T cell receptor beta chains drawn from one sample of a study of spatial heterogeneity in lung cancer. From the 5' RACE reads, TCRdb called clonotypes with MiXCR, one entry per CDR3 protein. Counted here are about 95,000 distinct CDR3 sequences, around 10% occurring once; the ten biggest clones make up 6.9%. The input for sequencing was PBMCs, taken at surgery. The receptors stem from a male donor with early-stage non-small cell lung cancer. The CDR3 runs from the conserved cysteine through the conserved F or W. D genes are given only for firm matches. Only some rows state a clone size, as once, few, many or a class for expanded clones.

TRBV7-6,NA,TRBJ2-2,13,few,CASRTGSTGELFF,TGTGCCAGCAGGACCGGAAGCACCGGGGAGCTGTTTTTT
TRBV12-3/TRBV12-4,NA,TRBJ2-5,13,many,CASSLSLVETQYF,TGTGCCAGCAGTTTGTCCCTCGTGGAGACCCAGTACTTC
TRBV7-2,NA,TRBJ2-3,14,NA,CASSFTSYTDTQYF,TGTGCCAGCAGCTTTACTAGCTACACAGATACGCAGTATTTT
TRBV7-9,TRBD2,TRBJ2-5,15,NA,CASSRTGGFQETQYF,TGTGCCAGCAGCCGAACGGGGGGATTCCAAGAGACCCAGTACTTC
TRBV18,TRBD1,TRBJ1-3,15,few,CASSPGQGSGNTIYF,TGTGCCAGCTCACCGGGACAGGGCTCTGGAAACACCATATATTTT
TRBV4-3,NA,TRBJ2-7,14,few,CASSSTAFSYEQYF,TGCGCCAGCAGCTCGACAGCCTTCTCCTACGAGCAGTACTTC
TRBV4-1,TRBD2,TRBJ2-5,15,many,CASRPTSVPLETQYF,TGCGCCAGCAGACCCACTAGCGTACCTTTGGAGACCCAGTACTTC
TRBV20-1,NA,TRBJ1-2,13,NA,CSARAADSGGYTF,TGCAGTGCTAGGGCCGCCGACAGTGGCGGCTACACCTTC
TRBV12-3/TRBV12-4,TRBD1,TRBJ2-4,15,few,CASSSRGGAKNIQYF,TGTGCCAGCAGCTCAAGAGGGGGCGCCAAAAACATTCAGTACTTC
TRBV29-1,NA,TRBJ2-1,14,many,CSVPVGGTYNEQFF,TGCAGCGTGCCGGTTGGGGGGACCTACAATGAGCAGTTCTTC
TRBV5-4,TRBD2,TRBJ2-1,15,many,CASSPLLSGTDEQFF,TGTGCCAGCAGCCCCCTTTTGAGCGGGACTGATGAGCAGTTCTTC
TRBV6-2/TRBV6-3,TRBD1,TRBJ1-5,18,few,CASSYPRTGAGGNQPQHF,TGTGCCAGCAGTTATCCCCGAACAGGGGCGGGTGGCAATCAGCCCCAGCATTTT
TRBV2,TRBD2,TRBJ2-3,15,many,CASTRGGAGEDTQYF,TGTGCCAGCACCCGCGGAGGAGCGGGGGAAGATACGCAGTATTTT
TRBV7-9,NA,TRBJ2-5,14,few,CASSITGAKETQYF,TGTGCCAGCAGCATCACGGGGGCGAAGGAGACCCAGTACTTC
TRBV6-2/TRBV6-3,TRBD1,TRBJ2-5,12,NA,CASRRGRETQYF,TGTGCCAGCAGAAGGGGGCGAGAGACCCAGTACTTC
TRBV20-1,TRBD1,TRBJ2-3,13,NA,CSASRDSSDTQYF,TGCAGTGCTAGCCGGGACAGCTCAGATACGCAGTATTTT
TRBV28,TRBD2,TRBJ2-1,15,few,CASSLPSGRAKSQFF,TGTGCCAGCAGTTTACCCAGCGGGAGGGCCAAATCCCAGTTCTTC
TRBV28,NA,TRBJ2-5,15,few,CASSSPARGVETQYF,TGTGCCAGCAGTTCCCCGGCAAGAGGGGTGGAGACCCAGTACTTC
TRBV7-9,TRBD1,TRBJ2-3,14,NA,CASSYRQGADTQYF,TGTGCCAGCAGCTACCGACAGGGAGCAGATACGCAGTATTTT